This T cell receptor beta chain is drawn from a study of blood T cell repertoires in COVID-19. The authors' processing: Reference gene primer amplification gave estimated nucleated cell counts. Libraries were prepared by immunoSEQ multiplex PCR; TCRdb keeps only in-frame clonotypes and omits some of them. V and J calls and clone size are those listed in that table; D and trimming were worked out from the DNA. There are some 300,000 clones in the sample; approximately 90% occur only once, and roughly 6% lies in the top ten. Trimming removed 7 bases at V and 0 bases at J, with 12 bases between. The CDR3 extends over 14 amino acids. Germline V CDR1 and CDR2: MNHEY, SVGAGI. Followed over time, Seattle patients had been enrolled while infection was active.

This receptor was identified in a woman in her fifties or sixties with COVID-19, enrolled during active disease. The sample comprised peripheral blood. The rearrangement uses TRBV6-5 and TRBJ1-2, with D perhaps matching TRBD1 (5 bases). The CDR3 reads CASILTQANYGYTF. CDR3 sequence (DNA): TGTGCCAGCATTCTAACACAGGCTAACTATGGCTACACCTTC.